Listed here are 5 T cell receptor beta chains from one sample, sequenced in a study of breast tumors, draining lymph nodes, adjacent tissues (dated by TCRdb to about 2016). The axillary draining lymph nodes of breast cancer patients were the source of the lymph node samples. The protocol used for the library was multiplex PCR. Sequencing instrument: Illumina HiSeq 2000. TCRdb's own reprocessing of the public reads used fastp at Q25 and MiXCR and kept productive beta chains. Each CDR3 protein appears once, grouped with its most common genes and DNA. Across this sample there are under 85,000 distinct CDR3 sequences, with 15% to 20% seen only once. Approximately 2.5% of the sample comes from the top ten. Sequencing was carried out using axillary lymph node tissue. The receptors shown here come from a female donor with breast cancer. Some clones in this sample may be carry-over from other donors' samples.

This clonotype came up many times. This chain uses TRBV6-1 with TRBJ2-7, with 11 nucleotides matching TRBD2. Trimming at V came to 7 bases and at J to 4 bases, leaving 9 bases not matched to a gene. Germline assignment: CDR1 MNHNS and CDR2 SASEGT. The CDR3 consists of 15 residues. CDR3 in DNA: TGTGCCAGCATACCGAGGGTAGCGGGAGGGTACGAGCAGTACTTC. Its protein product is CASIPRVAGGYEQYF.

A word on this clonotype: Lacking the conserved final phenylalanine or tryptophan, this CDR3 likely reflects a read error. The V gene is TRBV4-3, the J gene TRBJ1-3; TRBD1 is a possible D gene (5 bases). The CDR3 has 17 residues. Germline assignment: CDR1 LGHNA and CDR2 YSLEER. V was trimmed by 0 bases and J by 2 bases, leaving 14 bases between them. The CDR3 nucleotides read TGCGCCAGCAGCCAAGATCCCCCCAGGGAGGCTGGAAACACCATATATCTT. Translation gives CASSQDPPREAGNTIYL.

This clonotype was detected ten times or more. This chain's CDR3 is CASSQGSSQETQYF. In nucleotides, the CDR3 is TGTGCCAGCAGCCAAGGCAGTAGCCAAGAGACCCAGTACTTC. The chain couples TRBV4-2 to TRBJ2-5; D gene unclear. The CDR3 length is 14 residues. The germline V and J ends were trimmed by 1 base and 1 base, with 7 bases remaining between them. CDR1 is LGHNA, CDR2 YNFKEQ, per germline.

On this clonotype: A much larger clone is a single base away; this may be a read error. The V gene is TRBV6-4, the J gene TRBJ2-5; D remains ambiguous. Germline V CDR1 and CDR2: MRHNA, SNTAGT. The CDR3 has 15 amino acids. CDR3 coding DNA: TGTGCCAGCAGTGAAGCGAAACAGTTTGGAGAGGCCCAGTACTTC. Its translation: CASSEAKQFGEAQYF.

This clonotype was observed at least ten times. The chain carries TRBV4-2 and TRBJ2-3; weak D call: TRBD1 (6 bases). This CDR3 is 16 amino acids long. Trimming left V 0 bases short and J 7 bases short, with 17 bases between. The V gene's germline CDR1 is LGHNA and CDR2 YNFKEQ. This CDR3 reads CASSQDWDKRRYTQYF. CDR3 sequence (DNA): TGTGCCAGCAGCCAAGATTGGGACAAACGGAGGTATACGCAGTATTTT.